A single sample gave rise to the 10 T cell receptor beta chains below, sequenced in a study of blood T cell repertoires in COVID-19. Generated by immunoSEQ multiplex PCR, the TCRdb table keeps only in-frame clones and is missing some. The data hold about 67,000 clones, with approximately 87% observed a single time. The sequencing input was peripheral blood. The receptors stem from a man between 45 and 60 years old with active COVID-19.

This rearrangement joins TRBV6-2 or TRBV6-3 to TRBJ1-1, with unresolved D. Per germline, CDR1 MNHEY and CDR2 SVGEGT. V was pared by 5 bases and J by 5 bases, with 9 bases between. The CDR3 spans 12 residues. This CDR3 is CASSTSGTEAFF. DNA for the CDR3: TGTGCCAGCAGTACGTCCGGGACTGAAGCTTTCTTT.

The genes are TRBV15 and TRBJ2-7; 9 nucleotides line up with TRBD1. V shed 10 bases and J 5 bases; nucleotides not matched to a gene: 6. The CDR3 has 12 amino acids. CDR1 and CDR2 (germline): LNHNV, YYDKDF (reference sequence). The CDR3 reads CAIRTGENEQYF. The CDR3 DNA sequence: TGTGCCATCCGGACAGGGGAAAACGAGCAGTACTTC.

The V and J genes are TRBV11-2 and TRBJ2-7; TRBD2 matches 8 bases. CDR1 is SGHAT and CDR2 is FQNNGV in the germline V gene. This CDR3 has 14 residues. V trimming: 4 bases; J trimming: 12 bases; junction bases outside the gene matches: 14. CDR3 DNA sequence: TGTGCCAGCAGCTCCGAGGCTAGCGGGTCGATGGTGTACTTC. Protein sequence: CASSSEASGSMVYF.

This chain uses TRBV4-1 with TRBJ2-1; 7 bases match TRBD2. The CDR3 sequence is 16 residues long. The germline V gene encodes CDR1 MGHRA and CDR2 YSYEKL. Trimming took 4 bases from V and 7 from J; bases not matched to a gene: 13. The CDR3 DNA is TGCGCCAGCAGCCCAGCCCCACGGGGGGAGCGGAATGAGCAGTTCTTC. Amino acids: CASSPAPRGERNEQFF.

The chain recombines TRBV5-1 with TRBJ1-6, with D possibly TRBD1 on 5 matching bases. Trimming pared 0 bases from V and 7 bases from J, leaving 8 bases between. The germline CDR1 and CDR2 sequences are SGHRS and YFSETQ. This CDR3 spans 14 amino acids. CDR3 DNA sequence: TGCGCCAGCAGCTTGGCGGGGGGGAATTCACCCCTCCACTTT. It yields the protein CASSLAGGNSPLHF.

This sequence joins TRBV12-3 or TRBV12-4 and TRBJ2-3, with 9 bases that match TRBD2. This CDR3 comprises 13 residues. Losses at the gene ends were 10 bases for V and 4 bases for J; bases not matched to a gene: 6. The CDR3 region has the DNA TGTGCCATTTCTAGCGGGGAGGCAGATACGCAGTATTTT. This codes for CAISSGEADTQYF.

The rearrangement joins TRBV27 to TRBJ1-1; 8 bases are a match to TRBD1. The CDR3 sequence is 15 residues long. Germline CDR1 reads MNHEY; CDR2 reads SMNVEV (reference sequence). The V and J ends lost 5 bases and 4 bases, in that order; junction bases with no gene match: 9. The CDR3 region is CASSPRTGRPTEAFF. As DNA, the CDR3 is TGTGCCAGCAGTCCGCGGACAGGGCGGCCCACTGAAGCTTTCTTT.

V is TRBV9 and J is TRBJ1-2; D is unresolved. CDR3 length equals 15 residues. CDR1 and CDR2 from the germline V gene are SGDLS and YYNGEE. With 3 bases removed from V and 3 bases from J, the gap between germline ends came to 15 bases. CDR3: CASSATAQPYYGYTF. DNA of the CDR3: TGTGCCAGCAGCGCAACAGCTCAGCCTTACTATGGCTACACCTTC.

This sequence joins TRBV6-6 and TRBJ2-2; D unclear. The CDR3 loop spans 15 amino acids. Germline V gene lookup returns CDR1 MNHNY and CDR2 SVGAGI (reference sequence). V lost 2 bases and J lost 1, with 8 bases in between. The CDR3 bases are TGTGCCAGCAGTTACCCAGATAAGAACACCGGGGAGCTGTTTTTT. Its protein product is CASSYPDKNTGELFF.

This chain links TRBV15 with TRBJ2-2, with a tentative D call TRBD1 (5 bases). Deletions cut 5 bases from V and 1 base from J, with 14 bases between. CDR1 LNHNV and CDR2 YYDKDF come from the germline V gene (reference sequence). The CDR3 is 16 amino acids. The CDR3 loop is CATSAPGQRNTGELFF. CDR3 in DNA: TGTGCCACCAGCGCACCAGGGCAAAGGAACACCGGGGAGCTGTTTTTT.